The clone carrying this T cell receptor (beta chain) was recorded a few times. What it binds is not known. The data are from a study of naive and memory T cell subsets. Notes on the study in general: Especially in CD8 cells, naive repertoires contained a few larger clonotypes, possibly CD45RA-re-expressing memory cells.

Four subsets defined by CD45RA and CD27 were sorted after CD3, CD4, CD8 and live/dead staining. Two oligonucleotides, mixed equimolar, formed the beta constant-region primer covering TRBC1 and TRBC2. Ligated cDNA was amplified by four rounds of PCR with nested alpha and beta constant-region primers and SP2. TCRdb fed the UMI-ligation and nested PCR reads into MiXCR, producing one record per CDR3 protein. The table includes over 110,000 distinct CDR3 sequences, approximately 20% detected once. The sample consisted of naive CD8+ T cells from blood. This sequence originates from a human donor in good health.

The DNA of the CDR3 is TGCAGCGTTGAAGGCGAACAGGGGGCTTTTTACGAGCAGTACTTC. Its translation is CSVEGEQGAFYEQYF. The chain uses TRBV29-1 and TRBJ2-7, with 9 bases matching TRBD1. Germline values: CDR1 SQVTM, CDR2 ANQGSEA. CDR3 length equals 15 residues. J gave up 4 bases and V 1 base, and 8 bases lay outside the gene matches.